Below, 28 T cell receptor beta chains from the same sample are listed, as sequenced in a study of T cell changes during pregnancy in multiple sclerosis. Clones were read by immunoSEQ multiplex PCR, and TCRdb kept only the in-frame ones, dropping some. The data hold about 39,000 clones, with around 93% observed a single time. Sequencing was performed on CD8+ T cells from peripheral blood mononuclear cells, taken before pregnancy. These TCRs come from a female donor with multiple sclerosis, enrolled in a pregnancy study.

The chain is built from TRBV27 and TRBJ2-1; D gene unclear. The CDR3 length is 13 residues. The V end was cut by 6 bases, the J end by 7 bases, with 13 bases between. Germline CDR1 is MNHEY and CDR2 is SMNVEV (reference sequence). CDR3 bases: TGTGCCAGCAGCATCGGTCCCCAAAATGAGCAGTTCTTC. As protein: CASSIGPQNEQFF.

This chain connects TRBV6-1 to TRBJ1-1; 8 positions agree with TRBD1. Germline V gene lookup returns CDR1 MNHNS and CDR2 SASEGT. This CDR3 has 16 residues. The V segment lost 5 bases and the J segment 5 bases; nucleotides outside the gene matches: 13. CDR3 sequence: CASSQGTGQGGTEAFF. For the CDR3, the DNA is TGTGCCAGCAGTCAAGGCACTGGACAGGGAGGTACTGAAGCTTTCTTT.

The rearrangement uses TRBV9 and TRBJ2-7; 7 positions match TRBD1. The CDR3 is 13 amino acids. Losses at the gene ends were 3 bases for V and 4 bases for J; bases not matched to a gene: 4. Germline loops: CDR1 SGDLS, CDR2 YYNGEE. Here the CDR3 DNA reads TGTGCCAGCAGCGGTGACAGGGATTACGAGCAGTACTTC. Translated: CASSGDRDYEQYF.

The V call is TRBV9, the J call TRBJ1-4, with D possibly matching TRBD1 (6 bases). Germline-derived CDR1 and CDR2 are SGDLS and YYNGEE. This CDR3 spans 14 amino acids. The ends were cut back, 4 bases at V and 2 bases at J, with 9 bases in the middle. The CDR3 DNA is TGTGCCAGCAGCCCACAGGGTACTAATGAAAAACTGTTTTTT. Translating it yields CASSPQGTNEKLFF. The entire variable domain, with the rest obtained from reference TRBV9 and TRBJ1-4, is as follows: DSGVTQTPKHLITATGQRVTLRCSPRSGDLSVYWYQQSLDQGLQFLIQYYNGEERAKGNILERFSAQQFPDLHSELNLSSLELGDSALYFCASSPQGTNEKLFFGSGTQLSVL.

The chain employs TRBV9 and TRBJ1-5, with TRBD1 matching 9 bases. V was clipped by 4 bases and J by 5 bases; unmatched bases: 4. The CDR3 has 14 residues. Germline lookup yields CDR1 SGDLS and CDR2 YYNGEE. CDR3: CASSLGTGHQPQHF. The CDR3 bases are TGTGCCAGCAGCCTGGGGACAGGGCATCAGCCCCAGCATTTT. Filled out from reference TRBV9 and TRBJ1-5, the complete variable domain reads DSGVTQTPKHLITATGQRVTLRCSPRSGDLSVYWYQQSLDQGLQFLIQYYNGEERAKGNILERFSAQQFPDLHSELNLSSLELGDSALYFCASSLGTGHQPQHFGDGTRLSIL.

The V call is TRBV7-7, the J call TRBJ2-2, with D hard to call. Germline CDR1 is SSHAT and CDR2 is FNYEAQ (reference sequence). The CDR3 is 15 amino acids. Trimming pared 2 bases from V and 4 bases from J, leaving 11 bases between. CDR3 protein: CASSLKSASTGELFF. CDR3 coding DNA: TGTGCCAGCAGCTTAAAGAGCGCCAGCACCGGGGAGCTGTTTTTT.

The genes are TRBV7-9 and TRBJ1-1; D perhaps matches TRBD1 (6 bases). V was cut by 3 bases and J by 0 bases, with 17 bases left in between. Germline V lookup: CDR1 SEHNR, CDR2 FQNEAQ (reference sequence). The CDR3 contains 17 residues. The chain's CDR3 is CASSFPGVNSMNTEAFF. CDR3 nucleotide sequence: TGTGCCAGCAGCTTCCCAGGGGTGAACTCCATGAACACTGAAGCTTTCTTT.

This clone was seen once. The chain couples TRBV7-9 to TRBJ1-2, with D perhaps TRBD1 (5 bases). This CDR3 is built from 14 residues. Between the trimmed V and J ends, which lost 8 bases and 3 bases, there was a span of 16 bases. Per germline, CDR1 SEHNR and CDR2 FQNEAQ (reference sequence). The CDR3 DNA sequence: TGTGCCAGCGGGGCGGGGGGTAAGGACTATGGCTACACCTTC. Residues: CASGAGGKDYGYTF.

The chain is built from TRBV7-9 and TRBJ1-5, with unresolved D. This CDR3 has 14 residues. V was trimmed by 5 bases and J by 1 base, leaving 9 bases between them. Germline loops: CDR1 SEHNR, CDR2 FQNEAQ (reference sequence). The DNA of the CDR3 is TGTGCCAGCAGCCCACGGGGAAGCAATCAGCCCCAGCATTTT. Encoded protein: CASSPRGSNQPQHF.

The chain joins TRBV27 to TRBJ2-7, with 7 positions matching TRBD2. CDR1 and CDR2 (germline): MNHEY, SMNVEV (reference sequence). With V trimmed by 6 bases and J by 4 bases, 6 bases remained unmatched. CDR3 length equals 13 residues. CDR3 in DNA: TGTGCCAGCAGAGGCGGGAGTTGGTACGAGCAGTACTTC. Residues: CASRGGSWYEQYF.

This rearrangement joins TRBV28 to TRBJ1-1; 8 bases fit TRBD1. J gave up 8 bases and V 3 bases, and 8 bases lay outside the gene matches. This CDR3 contains 14 residues. From germline, CDR1 is MDHEN and CDR2 SYDVKM. CDR3 in amino acids: CASSFGAGGSEAFF. The CDR3 region has the DNA TGTGCCAGCAGTTTTGGGGCAGGGGGCTCGGAAGCTTTCTTT.

This chain joins TRBV5-6 and TRBJ1-5; D uncertain. V lost 1 base and J lost 2, with 10 bases in between. Germline V gene data show CDR1 as SGHDT and CDR2 as YYEEEE. The CDR3 runs 15 residues. This CDR3 reads CASSLLRGGNQPQHF. For the CDR3, the DNA is TGTGCCAGCAGCTTGTTACGGGGAGGCAATCAGCCCCAGCATTTT.

This sequence joins TRBV5-5 and TRBJ2-7; 13 bases fit TRBD2. V shed 2 bases and J 4 bases; nucleotides not matched to a gene: 6. This CDR3 has 16 residues. In germline, CDR1 is SGHKS, CDR2 YYEKEE (reference sequence). DNA for the CDR3: TGTGCCAGCAGCTTATTACTAGCGGGAGGGCCGTACGAGCAGTACTTC. Its protein is CASSLLLAGGPYEQYF.

The chain is built from TRBV27 and TRBJ1-5; tentative D call: TRBD1 (5 bases). The germline gives CDR1 MNHEY, CDR2 SMNVEV (reference sequence). The CDR3 has 14 amino acids. V was trimmed by 2 bases and J by 9 bases, leaving 14 bases between them. The CDR3: CASSLAGGLGPQHF. In DNA form, the CDR3 reads TGTGCCAGCAGTTTAGCGGGGGGGTTGGGGCCCCAGCATTTT.

The V call is TRBV4-2, the J call TRBJ2-3; D is perhaps TRBD1 (8 bases). V lost 4 bases and J 4 bases, leaving 18 bases between the germline ends. This CDR3 is 16 amino acids long. Germline assignment: CDR1 LGHNA and CDR2 YNFKEQ. The CDR3 DNA sequence: TGTGCCAGCAGCCCCCAGGACAGGGACTACCCAGATACGCAGTATTTT. Its protein product is CASSPQDRDYPDTQYF.

V gene TRBV7-9 combines with J gene TRBJ2-1; 8 bases align to TRBD1. Germline V CDR1 and CDR2: SEHNR, FQNEAQ (reference sequence). The CDR3 extends over 12 amino acids. V gave up 9 bases and J gave up 5 bases; unmatched junction bases: 3. The chain's CDR3 is CASDRGDNEQFF. The CDR3 nucleotides are TGTGCCAGTGACAGGGGCGACAATGAGCAGTTCTTC.

The rearrangement joins TRBV2 to TRBJ2-1; D possibly corresponds to TRBD1 (5 bases). The CDR3 has 14 amino acids. V was pared by 4 bases and J by 6 bases, with 13 bases between. Germline V gene data show CDR1 as SNHLY and CDR2 as FYNNEI. In DNA form, the CDR3 reads TGTGCCAGCAGTGTGGGGCCGCAACTCAATGAGCAGTTCTTC. This gives the protein CASSVGPQLNEQFF.

The gene calls are TRBV13 and TRBJ1-4; the D gene is possibly TRBD1 (6 bases). CDR1 is PRHDT and CDR2 is FYEKMQ in the germline V gene (reference sequence). V lost 2 bases and J 7 bases, leaving 17 bases between the germline ends. The CDR3 consists of 16 residues. CDR3 nucleotides: TGTGCCAGCAGCTTAACCCCGGGACAAAGTACTGAAAAACTGTTTTTT. This encodes CASSLTPGQSTEKLFF.

The chain recombines TRBV6-1 with TRBJ2-1; TRBD2 matches at 9 bases. CDR3 length equals 19 residues. Trimming cost V 0 bases and J 0 bases; bases outside gene matches: 9. Looked up from germline, CDR1 is MNHNS and CDR2 is SASEGT. This CDR3 is CASSEAWGLARSSYNEQFF. The CDR3 DNA follows: TGTGCCAGCAGTGAAGCGTGGGGACTAGCACGGAGCTCCTACAATGAGCAGTTCTTC.

The V and J genes are TRBV2 and TRBJ1-5; no firm D call. The CDR3 sequence is 13 residues long. Germline-derived CDR1 and CDR2 are SNHLY and FYNNEI. V shed 3 bases and J shed 4 bases, with 7 bases lying between them. The CDR3 coding sequence is TGTGCCAGCAGTGACAGGTTAAATCAGCCCCAGCATTTT. It specifies CASSDRLNQPQHF.

The V gene is TRBV27, the J gene TRBJ2-1; TRBD1 matches 11 bases. Germline V gene lookup returns CDR1 MNHEY and CDR2 SMNVEV (reference sequence). V dropped 7 bases and J dropped 4; count of bases not matched to a gene: 6. The length of the CDR3 is 15 residues. CDR3 in DNA: TGTGCCAGCACCCGCCGGGACAGGGGGTACAATGAGCAGTTCTTC. This codes for CASTRRDRGYNEQFF.

The CDR3 is CASSLDRGPGQPQHF. CDR3 DNA: TGTGCCAGCAGCCTGGACAGGGGGCCCGGTCAGCCCCAGCATTTT. The chain links TRBV28 to TRBJ1-5; 11 positions agree with TRBD1. Trimming removed 6 bases from V and 6 bases from J; junction bases left unmatched: 7. The CDR3 sequence is 15 residues long. Germline V gene data show CDR1 as MDHEN and CDR2 as SYDVKM.

The chain links TRBV19 to TRBJ2-5; D is possibly TRBD2 (6 bases). V was trimmed by 10 bases and J by 1 base, leaving 19 bases between them. The CDR3 runs 15 residues. Looked up from germline, CDR1 is LNHDA and CDR2 is SQIVND (reference sequence). Written as DNA, the CDR3 is TGTGCCACCCGGGACTCTTCCTTGGCCCAAGAGACCCAGTACTTC. This sequence encodes CATRDSSLAQETQYF.

The V call is TRBV5-4, the J call TRBJ1-2; TRBD1 is a possible D gene (5 bases). The germline V gene has CDR1 SGHNT and CDR2 YYREEE (reference sequence). The CDR3 runs to 16 residues. V lost 3 bases and J 8 bases, leaving 23 bases between the germline ends. The CDR3 DNA is TGTGCCAGCAGCTCCTTAGGGGAGGCAGCCGATGGGGGCTACACCTTC. It yields the protein CASSSLGEAADGGYTF.

The gene calls are TRBV4-1 and TRBJ1-1; 8 positions agree with TRBD1. The V gene end was trimmed by 1 base and the J gene end by 1 base; junction bases not matched to a gene: 2. Germline V gene sequence: CDR1 MGHRA, CDR2 YSYEKL. This CDR3 contains 15 residues. CDR3 bases: TGCGCCAGCAGCCAAGCAGGGGGCAAGAACACTGAAGCTTTCTTT. Encoded protein: CASSQAGGKNTEAFF.

The chain employs TRBV13 and TRBJ2-3, with TRBD2 matching over 15 bases. Losses at the gene ends were 5 bases for V and 6 bases for J; bases not matched to a gene: 3. The germline V gene encodes CDR1 PRHDT and CDR2 FYEKMQ (reference sequence). The CDR3 covers 15 residues. Written as DNA, the CDR3 is TGTGCCAGCAGCGGACTAGCGGGGGGGAAGGATACGCAGTATTTT. Translated: CASSGLAGGKDTQYF.

The rearrangement uses TRBV13 and TRBJ1-6; 8 nucleotides line up with TRBD1. Germline V CDR1 and CDR2: PRHDT, FYEKMQ (reference sequence). The CDR3 length is 15 residues. The ends lost 4 bases at V and 10 bases at J; junction bases unmatched: 9. Written as DNA, the CDR3 is TGTGCCAGCAGCTCTCGAGGACAGGGTAGGTCACCCCTCCACTTT. This translates into CASSSRGQGRSPLHF.

This rearrangement joins TRBV9 to TRBJ2-7; D remains ambiguous. The V end was cut by 1 base, the J end by 5 bases, with 10 bases between. This CDR3 has 13 amino acids. From germline, CDR1 is SGDLS and CDR2 YYNGEE. CDR3 sequence reads: CASSVRLLDEQYF. CDR3 sequence (DNA): TGTGCCAGCAGCGTAAGACTTTTGGACGAGCAGTACTTC. Looking up the rest from reference TRBV9 and TRBJ2-7 gives the full variable domain: DSGVTQTPKHLITATGQRVTLRCSPRSGDLSVYWYQQSLDQGLQFLIQYYNGEERAKGNILERFSAQQFPDLHSELNLSSLELGDSALYFCASSVRLLDEQYFGPGTRLTVT.